This note documents a single T cell receptor beta chain sequence. What it binds is unknown. The sample belongs to a study of shared clonotypes between healthy human individuals. This CDR3 spans 14 amino acids. V shed 2 bases and J 2 bases; nucleotides not matched to a gene: 2. CDR1 and CDR2 (germline): LNHNV, YYDKDF (reference sequence). The assay was immunoSEQ multiplex PCR, and TCRdb's table has in-frame clones only and misses some. The repertoire holds about 2.4 million clones, with around nine tenths as singletons. CD4+ cells underwent separation, giving CD45RA+ naive and CD45RA-negative memory subsets. Whole-study results and caveats: Clonotype sharing among donors likely depends on sequencing depth. Sampling covered blood only; tissue repertoires likely differ.

This rearrangement joins TRBV15 to TRBJ2-7; 8 bases agree with TRBD1. The sample was naive CD4+ T cells sorted from blood. Subset reported: CD45RA+ positively selected. The clonotype originates from a young man in good health. In DNA form, the CDR3 reads TGTGCCACCAGCAGACTACAGGGGGCCTACGAGCAGTACTTC. Translated, it gives CATSRLQGAYEQYF.